Shown below are 25 T cell receptor beta chains from a single sample sequenced in a study of long-term antiretroviral therapy in people with HIV. It was version v3.0 of the immunoSEQ assay that was run at survey level. The repertoire was sequenced with immunoSEQ multiplex PCR; TCRdb's copy has only in-frame clones and lacks some. Of approximately 24,000 clones listed, 79% are singletons. Sequencing used unsorted PBMCs, obtained 2.1 years after starting antiretroviral therapy. Source of these receptors: a man younger than 45 with HIV.

The chain employs TRBV4-1 and TRBJ1-1; D is unresolved. Germline lookup yields CDR1 MGHRA and CDR2 YSYEKL. V was clipped by 4 bases and J by 1 base, with 13 bases between them. The CDR3 spans 15 residues. CDR3 protein: CASSPLGRSNTEAFF. CDR3 DNA: TGCGCCAGCAGCCCCTTGGGCAGGTCGAACACTGAAGCTTTCTTT.

The rearrangement uses TRBV5-4 and TRBJ2-4, with D maybe TRBD2 (6 bases). Trimming removed 1 base from V and 1 base from J, with 12 bases in between. Germline V CDR1 and CDR2: SGHNT, YYREEE (reference sequence). The CDR3 runs 16 residues. CDR3 residues: CASSLPGGVAKNIQYF. The CDR3 bases are TGTGCCAGCAGCTTGCCGGGCGGGGTTGCCAAAAACATTCAGTACTTC.

This clone was found a few times. CDR3 sequence: CASSLEGVGELFF. CDR3 DNA sequence: TGCGCCAGCAGCTTGGAGGGGGTCGGGGAGCTGTTTTTT. The chain has TRBV5-1 and TRBJ2-2, with D possibly being TRBD1 (6 bases). Germline V gives CDR1 SGHRS, CDR2 YFSETQ. The ends were cut back, 0 bases at V and 7 bases at J, with 7 bases in the middle. This CDR3 has 13 amino acids. The full variable domain, with the rest looked up from reference TRBV5-1 and TRBJ2-2, is KAGVTQTPRYLIKTRGQQVTLSCSPISGHRSVSWYQQTPGQGLQFLFEYFSETQRNKGNFPGRFSGRQFSNSRSEMNVSTLELGDSALYLCASSLEGVGELFFGEGSRLTVL.

J is TRBJ1-5 and V is TRBV5-8; no clear D gene. Germline loops: CDR1 SGHTS, CDR2 YDEGEE. This CDR3 has 15 amino acids. With 4 bases removed from V and 4 bases from J, the gap between germline ends came to 15 bases. As DNA, the CDR3 is TGTGCCAGCAGCGAAAATACGATAGCAAATCAGCCCCAGCATTTT. Translation: CASSENTIANQPQHF.

This chain uses TRBV2 with TRBJ2-4; 9 bases fit TRBD1. Trimming took 1 base from V and 7 from J; bases not matched to a gene: 8. The CDR3 covers 16 residues. The germline gives CDR1 SNHLY, CDR2 FYNNEI. In DNA form, the CDR3 reads TGTGCCAGCAGTGAAGATCCAGACAGGGGGAGGAACATTCAGTACTTC. Protein sequence: CASSEDPDRGRNIQYF. The full variable domain, in which reference TRBV2 and TRBJ2-4 provide the parts outside the CDR3, is EPEVTQTPSHQVTQMGQEVILRCVPISNHLYFYWYRQILGQKVEFLVSFYNNEISEKSEIFDDQFSVERPDGSNFTLKIRSTKLEDSAMYFCASSEDPDRGRNIQYFGAGTRLSVL.

The chain recombines TRBV5-1 with TRBJ2-3; D gene uncertain. This CDR3 comprises 14 residues. V gave up 0 bases and J gave up 2 bases, with 7 bases separating them. Germline V gives CDR1 SGHRS, CDR2 YFSETQ. The CDR3 coding sequence is TGCGCCAGCAGCTTGGCCGGCTACACAGATACGCAGTATTTT. It is translated as CASSLAGYTDTQYF.

The chain combines TRBV12-5 with TRBJ2-2; weak D call: TRBD2 (6 bases). Germline loops: CDR1 LGHNT, CDR2 FRNRAP. With 6 bases removed from V and 4 bases from J, the gap between germline ends came to 12 bases. This CDR3 is built from 14 residues. In nucleotides, the CDR3 is TGTGCTAGTGGAACGGGACTTACCACCGGGGAGCTGTTTTTT. Its translation is CASGTGLTTGELFF.

V is TRBV28 and J is TRBJ2-7; D possibly corresponds to TRBD1 (6 bases). This CDR3 contains 14 residues. Per germline, CDR1 MDHEN and CDR2 SYDVKM. Trimming cost V 3 bases and J 5 bases, with 14 bases left between them. Here the CDR3 reads CASSFAGPGDEQYF. The CDR3 nucleotides are TGTGCCAGCAGTTTCGCAGGGCCAGGGGACGAGCAGTACTTC.

This clone was counted a few times. The chain employs TRBV5-8 and TRBJ1-5, with a tentative D call TRBD1 (5 bases). CDR1 and CDR2 (germline): SGHTS, YDEGEE. Deletions cut 1 base from V and 6 bases from J, with 11 bases between. CDR3 size: 14 residues. CDR3 sequence reads: CASSLYQGPQPQHF. CDR3 nucleotides: TGTGCCAGCAGCTTGTACCAGGGCCCTCAGCCCCAGCATTTT.

The chain carries TRBV6-6 and TRBJ2-1; possible D gene TRBD1, 6 bases. Trimming took 7 bases from V and 4 from J, leaving 8 bases between them. Germline assignment: CDR1 MNHNY and CDR2 SVGAGI (reference sequence). The length of the CDR3 is 12 residues. CDR3 protein: CASKDSYNEQFF. CDR3 in DNA: TGTGCCAGCAAGGACAGTTACAATGAGCAGTTCTTC.

Only a few counts were recorded for this clone. V usage is TRBV30 and J usage is TRBJ1-5; D is ambiguous. Trimming took 4 bases from V and 3 from J, leaving 10 bases between them. Germline V gene data show CDR1 as GTSNPN and CDR2 as SVGIG (reference sequence). The CDR3 is made up of 13 amino acids. CDR3 sequence: CAWTGGHNQPQHF. The CDR3 DNA sequence: TGTGCCTGGACTGGAGGGCACAATCAGCCCCAGCATTTT.

The chain carries TRBV30 and TRBJ1-2; D is undetermined. Looked up from germline, CDR1 is GTSNPN and CDR2 is SVGIG (reference sequence). Deletions cut 5 bases from V and 5 bases from J, with 12 bases between. This CDR3 is 12 amino acids long. Here the CDR3 DNA reads TGTGCCTGGTCCGGGGAGAGGTATGGCTACACCTTC. Residues: CAWSGERYGYTF.

This chain uses TRBV5-1 with TRBJ1-2, with 8 bases lining up with TRBD1. V trimming: 4 bases; J trimming: 4 bases; junction bases outside the gene matches: 6. Germline V gives CDR1 SGHRS, CDR2 YFSETQ. This CDR3 contains 14 residues. The CDR3 here is CASSDGTGSYGYTF. CDR3 in DNA: TGCGCCAGCAGCGATGGGACAGGATCCTATGGCTACACCTTC.

The genes are TRBV30 and TRBJ1-1; D unresolved. Trimming left V 3 bases short and J 2 bases short, with 10 bases between. This CDR3 region has 13 residues. Per germline, CDR1 GTSNPN and CDR2 SVGIG (reference sequence). The CDR3 region is CAWRNSQNTEAFF. The CDR3, as DNA: TGTGCCTGGAGGAACAGCCAAAACACTGAAGCTTTCTTT.

V is TRBV21-1 and J is TRBJ2-2; the tabulated D call, TRBD2, remains unverified against the DNA. TRBV21-1 is deemed a pseudogene. CDR3 length equals 15 residues. The CDR3 DNA reads TGTGCCAGCAGCAAGCGGAGGTTGGGCACCGGGGAGCTGTTTTTT. Protein: CASSKRRLGTGELFF.

The rearrangement links TRBV30 to TRBJ2-3, with D uncertain. V was shortened by 0 bases and J by 1 base, with 8 bases between the two germline ends. This CDR3 contains 14 residues. The germline gives CDR1 GTSNPN, CDR2 SVGIG (reference sequence). In nucleotides, the CDR3 is TGTGCCTGGAGTGTCGAGGCGGGCACAGATACGCAGTATTTT. This gives the protein CAWSVEAGTDTQYF. The full variable domain, completed using reference TRBV30 and TRBJ2-3, is SQTIHQWPATLVQPVGSPLSLECTVEGTSNPNLYWYRQAAGRGLQLLFYSVGIGQISSEVPQNLSASRPQDRQFILSSKKLLLSDSGFYLCAWSVEAGTDTQYFGPGTRLTVL.

V usage is TRBV4-1 and J usage is TRBJ2-5, with 7 bases aligning to TRBD2. The V and J ends lost 0 bases and 4 bases, in that order; junction bases with no gene match: 8. The germline gives CDR1 MGHRA, CDR2 YSYEKL. The CDR3 length is 16 residues. CDR3 in amino acids: CASSQDPGEGPETQYF. The CDR3 coding sequence is TGCGCCAGCAGCCAAGATCCCGGGGAGGGCCCAGAGACCCAGTACTTC.

This clone has a handful of counts. The genes are TRBV14 and TRBJ1-3; 7 positions match TRBD1. The junction had 13 bases not matched to a gene; V was cut back by 3 bases and J by 8 bases. This CDR3 region has 16 residues. Germline-derived CDR1 and CDR2 are SGHDN and FVKESK. Here the CDR3 reads CASSHRTGGLGDTIYF. The CDR3 DNA reads as TGTGCCAGCAGCCACCGGACAGGAGGCCTAGGGGACACCATATATTTT.

The chain links TRBV19 to TRBJ2-5; no definite D call. This CDR3 spans 12 amino acids. Germline V CDR1 and CDR2: LNHDA, SQIVND (reference sequence). With 7 bases removed from V and 3 bases from J, the gap between germline ends came to 9 bases. CDR3 nucleotide sequence: TGTGCCAGTAAGGACCAGAAAGAGACCCAGTACTTC. Translation: CASKDQKETQYF.

The rearrangement links TRBV6-5 to TRBJ1-1, with D possibly matching TRBD1 (5 bases). Germline-derived CDR1 and CDR2 are MNHEY and SVGAGI. Trimming removed 0 bases from V and 4 bases from J, with 15 bases in between. CDR3 length equals 16 residues. CDR3 nucleotide sequence: TGTGCCAGCAGTTACTCGGCCGGGGCGGACGGCACTGAAGCTTTCTTT. This translates into CASSYSAGADGTEAFF.

The chain links TRBV29-1 to TRBJ1-1; D is possibly TRBD1 (6 bases). V was shortened by 5 bases and J by 1 base, with 11 bases between the two germline ends. The CDR3 extends over 13 amino acids. CDR1 and CDR2 from the germline V gene are SQVTM and ANQGSEA. CDR3 nucleotide sequence: TGCAGCGTTCGGGGGCTGGGGAACACTGAAGCTTTCTTT. It codes for CSVRGLGNTEAFF.

The J gene is TRBJ1-5, the V gene TRBV19; TRBD1 aligns across 9 bases. The CDR3 consists of 15 residues. Germline CDR1 is LNHDA and CDR2 is SQIVND (reference sequence). V shed 5 bases and J 7 bases; nucleotides not matched to a gene: 9. The CDR3 here is CASSATGGGGQPQHF. DNA for the CDR3: TGTGCCAGTAGTGCCACAGGGGGCGGTGGACAGCCCCAGCATTTT.

The rearrangement uses TRBV7-9 and TRBJ2-5; D may correspond to TRBD1 or TRBD2 (5 bases each). Germline-derived CDR1 and CDR2 are SEHNR and FQNEAQ (reference sequence). The CDR3 has 15 residues. V was clipped by 4 bases and J by 5 bases, with 17 bases between them. CDR3 protein: CASSSPSQGEETQYF. The CDR3 DNA reads as TGTGCCAGCAGCTCGCCTAGCCAGGGTGAGGAGACCCAGTACTTC. The full variable domain, its missing parts supplied by reference TRBV7-9 and TRBJ2-5, is DTGVSQNPRHKITKRGQNVTFRCDPISEHNRLYWYRQTLGQGPEFLTYFQNEAQLEKSRLLSDRFSAERPKGSFSTLEIQRTEQGDSAMYLCASSSPSQGEETQYFGPGTRLLVL.

The rearrangement uses TRBV10-3 and TRBJ1-2, with a weak D call TRBD1 (5 bases). The CDR3 consists of 14 residues. Trimming stripped 7 bases from V and 2 bases from J, with 14 bases between. Germline V gives CDR1 ENHRY, CDR2 SYGVKD. CDR3 nucleotide sequence: TGTGCCATCACGGTAACAGGAGAGAACTATGGCTACACCTTC. This gives the protein CAITVTGENYGYTF.

The gene calls are TRBV28 and TRBJ2-5; weak D call: TRBD1 (6 bases). The J call may be incorrect, as the DNA end agrees better with TRBJ2-7. CDR3 length equals 14 residues. Germline CDR1 MDHEN, CDR2 SYDVKM. CDR3 nucleotide sequence: TGTGCCAGCAGTCCCCCCGACAGGCCCTACGAGCAGTACTTC. The encoded protein is CASSPPDRPYEQYF.